A single sample is the source of the 26 T cell receptor beta chains below, sequenced in a study of blood T cell repertoires in COVID-19 (dated by TCRdb to the early 2020s). The receptor library was made with the immunoSEQ multiplex PCR assay. TCRdb re-hosts the immuneACCESS table, in-frame sequences only. Its copies lack some clones; in the studies checked, an unresolved V gene accounts for under half of them, and the cause for the rest is not known. For this sample there are under 300,000 clones; about 85% appear just once. The ten largest clones represent approximately 12% of the sample. The sequenced sample consisted of peripheral blood. These receptors were obtained from a human donor in a cohort sampled during active COVID-19.

V and J are TRBV6-5 and TRBJ1-1; 12 nucleotides align to TRBD1. This CDR3 has 16 residues. Germline CDR1 is MNHEY and CDR2 is SVGAGI. V lost 4 bases and J lost 4; bases outside the gene matches: 7. The CDR3 DNA follows: TGTGCCAGCAGTTGGGGGACAGGGGGCGCAGGCACTGAAGCTTTCTTT. It yields the protein CASSWGTGGAGTEAFF.

The chain couples TRBV6-5 to TRBJ2-7; D is unresolved. V shed 2 bases and J shed 0 bases, with 8 bases lying between them. The CDR3 consists of 14 residues. Germline V CDR1 and CDR2: MNHEY, SVGAGI. The CDR3 reads CASSYGVLSYEQYF. The DNA of the CDR3 is TGTGCCAGCAGTTACGGAGTCCTCTCCTACGAGCAGTACTTC.

There are a few counts of this clone. Other nucleotide sequences from this sample produce the same CDR3. This chain joins TRBV18 and TRBJ2-5, with 7 nucleotides matching TRBD1. This CDR3 spans 13 amino acids. J lost 2 bases, V lost 3 bases, and 0 bases had no gene match. Germline CDR1 and CDR2: KGHSH and LQKENI. The DNA of the CDR3 is TGTGCCAGCTCACCGGGACAGCAAGAGACCCAGTACTTC. Residues: CASSPGQQETQYF.

The V gene is TRBV7-9, the J gene TRBJ2-5; D may be TRBD1 (6 bases). Trimming shortened V by 5 bases and J by 5 bases, and 18 bases separated the two germline ends. The CDR3 has 15 residues. The germline V gene encodes CDR1 SEHNR and CDR2 FQNEAQ (reference sequence). The CDR3 protein is CASSLSTGIGETQYF. CDR3 in DNA: TGTGCCAGCAGCCTCTCTACAGGGATAGGGGAGACCCAGTACTTC.

This clone has a single count. The chain joins TRBV18 to TRBJ1-2; 8 bases align to TRBD1. The CDR3 length is 16 residues. The ends lost 1 base at V and 8 bases at J; junction bases unmatched: 12. Germline CDR1 is KGHSH and CDR2 is LQKENI. For the CDR3, the DNA is TGTGCCAGCTCACCACTCGGGCAGGGGGCTTCGGAAGGCTACACCTTC. Its translation is CASSPLGQGASEGYTF.

CDR3 residues: CASSFGSSSQTQYF. The CDR3 DNA follows: TGTGCCAGCAGCTTCGGGAGTAGTAGTCAGACCCAGTACTTC. This sequence joins TRBV7-8 and TRBJ2-5; a possible D gene is TRBD2 (6 bases). V was pared by 3 bases and J by 6 bases, with 14 bases between. Germline V gives CDR1 SGHVS, CDR2 FQNEAQ. The length of the CDR3 is 14 residues.

J is TRBJ1-1 and V is TRBV7-2, with a weak D call TRBD1 (5 bases). V dropped 3 bases and J dropped 1 base, with 9 bases sitting between them. The CDR3 is 14 residues long. The germline V gene has CDR1 SGHTA and CDR2 FQGNSA. Written as DNA, the CDR3 is TGTGCCAGCAGCTTGGGGGGTGCGAACACTGAAGCTTTCTTT. Its protein product is CASSLGGANTEAFF. Supplemented by reference TRBV7-2 and TRBJ1-1, the full variable domain reads GAGVSQSPSNKVTEKGKDVELRCDPISGHTALYWYRQSLGQGLEFLIYFQGNSAPDKSGLPSDRFSAERTGGSVSTLTIQRTQQEDSAVYLCASSLGGANTEAFFGQGTRLTVV.

The chain has TRBV19 and TRBJ2-1; 7 nucleotides agree with TRBD2. The germline gives CDR1 LNHDA, CDR2 SQIVND (reference sequence). This CDR3 comprises 15 residues. Trimming took 4 bases from V and 9 from J; bases not matched to a gene: 12. The CDR3 is CASSSGGVQGAEQFF. The CDR3 region has the DNA TGTGCCAGTAGTAGTGGGGGGGTGCAGGGCGCTGAGCAGTTCTTC. The variable domain in full, with the rest retrieved from reference TRBV19 and TRBJ2-1, is DGGITQSPKYLFRKEGQNVTLSCEQNLNHDAMYWYRQDPGQGLRLIYYSQIVNDFQKGDIAEGYSVSREKKESFPLTVTSAQKNPTAFYLCASSSGGVQGAEQFFGPGTRLTVL.

The chain recombines TRBV7-9 with TRBJ2-3, with D perhaps matching TRBD2 (7 bases). This CDR3 is built from 16 residues. V lost 2 bases and J 3 bases, leaving 15 bases between the germline ends. Germline V gene sequence: CDR1 SEHNR, CDR2 FQNEAQ (reference sequence). In DNA form, the CDR3 reads TGTGCCAGCAGCTTAAGGGGGGGCGCCGGGACAGATACGCAGTATTTT. It codes for CASSLRGGAGTDTQYF. Full variable domain (missing parts from reference TRBV7-9 and TRBJ2-3): DTGVSQNPRHKITKRGQNVTFRCDPISEHNRLYWYRQTLGQGPEFLTYFQNEAQLEKSRLLSDRFSAERPKGSFSTLEIQRTEQGDSAMYLCASSLRGGAGTDTQYFGPGTRLTVL.

The DNA for the CDR3 is TGCGCCAGCAGCTTGTCTCACCCCGGGACAGTACCCTACAATGAGCAGTTCTTC. It translates to CASSLSHPGTVPYNEQFF. The chain joins TRBV5-1 to TRBJ2-1; TRBD1 matches 7 bases. The V and J ends lost 1 base and 2 bases, in that order; junction bases with no gene match: 12. Germline V gene sequence: CDR1 SGHRS, CDR2 YFSETQ. The CDR3 has 18 residues.

V and J are TRBV29-1 and TRBJ2-3, with TRBD2 matching over 7 bases. This CDR3 has 15 residues. Germline V gives CDR1 SQVTM, CDR2 ANQGSEA. Trimming at V came to 7 bases and at J to 3 bases, leaving 13 bases not matched to a gene. CDR3 protein: CSARKASGLTDTQYF. The CDR3 bases are TGCAGCGCCCGGAAGGCTAGCGGTCTGACAGATACGCAGTATTTT.

CDR3 DNA: TGTGCCAGCAGCTTCCTCGCCGGCAGGGTCAGGGAGCAGTACTTC. It translates to CASSFLAGRVREQYF. The chain recombines TRBV7-9 with TRBJ2-7; maybe TRBD1 (5 bases). Trimming removed 3 bases from V and 7 bases from J, with 19 bases in between. The germline gives CDR1 SEHNR, CDR2 FQNEAQ (reference sequence). This CDR3 is built from 15 residues.

The chain is built from TRBV10-1 and TRBJ1-5; D might be TRBD1 (6 bases). The germline gives CDR1 WNHNN, CDR2 SYGVQD (reference sequence). The CDR3 is 14 residues long. The V end lost 8 bases, the J end lost 5 bases, and 16 bases lay between the germline ends. The DNA of the CDR3 is TGCGCCAGCCCGGACAGCCTATATGATCAGCCCCAGCATTTT. It translates to CASPDSLYDQPQHF.

This clone has just a few counts. This chain joins TRBV6-2 or TRBV6-3 and TRBJ1-4, with D tentatively TRBD1 (5 bases). Germline lookup yields CDR1 MNHEY and CDR2 SVGEGT. V dropped 4 bases and J dropped 8 bases, with 14 bases sitting between them. The CDR3 spans 14 residues. CDR3 bases: TGTGCCAGCAGTTCGGCCCCTCAGGGAGAAAAACTGTTTTTT. It is translated as CASSSAPQGEKLFF.

The genes are TRBV5-1 and TRBJ2-3; TRBD2 is a possible D gene (5 bases). Germline CDR1 and CDR2: SGHRS and YFSETQ. CDR3 length: 16 residues. V dropped 2 bases and J dropped 1 base, with 14 bases sitting between them. This CDR3 reads CASSFRAVGGTDTQYF. For the CDR3, the DNA is TGCGCCAGCAGCTTTCGAGCGGTTGGGGGCACAGATACGCAGTATTTT.

The chain uses TRBV19 and TRBJ1-1; a weak D match, TRBD1 (5 bases). CDR1 and CDR2 (germline): LNHDA, SQIVND (reference sequence). This CDR3 region has 13 residues. The germline V and J ends were trimmed by 4 bases and 1 base, with 7 bases remaining between them. CDR3 DNA sequence: TGTGCCAGTAGTACAGGGCCGAACACTGAAGCTTTCTTT. Its translation is CASSTGPNTEAFF. The full variable domain, with the rest looked up from reference TRBV19 and TRBJ1-1, is DGGITQSPKYLFRKEGQNVTLSCEQNLNHDAMYWYRQDPGQGLRLIYYSQIVNDFQKGDIAEGYSVSREKKESFPLTVTSAQKNPTAFYLCASSTGPNTEAFFGQGTRLTVV.

In regard to this clone: In the same sample, other DNA sequences code for this CDR3. The rearrangement links TRBV4-1 to TRBJ1-1, with 7 bases lining up with TRBD1. Unmatched junction bases numbered 3, after V lost 4 bases and J lost 1 base. Germline CDR1 MGHRA, CDR2 YSYEKL. This CDR3 spans 14 amino acids. In DNA form, the CDR3 reads TGCGCCAGCAGCCTAGACAGGGCGAACACTGAAGCTTTCTTT. It codes for CASSLDRANTEAFF.

The CDR3 region is CATSRDQGAEQYF. DNA for the CDR3: TGTGCCACCAGCAGAGATCAAGGAGCCGAGCAGTACTTC. V is TRBV15 and J is TRBJ2-7; D is uncertain. V lost 0 bases to trimming and J lost 6 bases, with 9 bases between them. The CDR3 is 13 amino acids. CDR1 is LNHNV, CDR2 YYDKDF, per germline (reference sequence).

The chain combines TRBV20-1 with TRBJ1-2; 7 nucleotides line up with TRBD1. CDR1 and CDR2 from the germline V gene are DFQATT and SNEGSKA (reference sequence). The CDR3 sequence is 11 residues long. As DNA, the CDR3 is TGCAGCGCGGGACAGCGATCTGGCTACACCTTC. This codes for CSAGQRSGYTF.

The genes are TRBV2 and TRBJ2-5; 10 bases align to TRBD1. J was trimmed by 3 bases and V by 6 bases; bases with no gene match: 10. The CDR3 runs 16 residues. Germline CDR1 SNHLY, CDR2 FYNNEI. The CDR3 nucleotides read TGTGCCAGCAGGGCGGGGACAGGGGCGGGCAAAGAGACCCAGTACTTC. The encoded protein is CASRAGTGAGKETQYF.

The chain carries TRBV14 and TRBJ1-5; D call uncertain. The CDR3 spans 13 residues. Trimming left V 4 bases short and J 3 bases short, with 7 bases between. Germline CDR1 SGHDN, CDR2 FVKESK. The CDR3 bases are TGTGCCAGCAGCCCGACACCCAATCAGCCCCAGCATTTT. Its protein product is CASSPTPNQPQHF.

V and J are TRBV3-1 (or the pseudogene TRBV3-2) and TRBJ2-5; TRBD2 matches at 9 bases. Germline trimming cut 0 bases from V and 4 bases from J; bases unmatched to any gene: 15. Germline CDR1 reads LGHDT; CDR2 reads YNNKEL (reference sequence). The CDR3 loop spans 19 amino acids. The CDR3 coding sequence is TGTGCCAGCAGCCAAGATATGATCGTCCTAGCGGGGCCGTCAGAGACCCAGTACTTC. This codes for CASSQDMIVLAGPSETQYF.

The rearrangement uses TRBV3-1 (or the pseudogene TRBV3-2) and TRBJ2-5; D uncertain. Germline-derived CDR1 and CDR2 are LGHDT and YNNKEL (reference sequence). Trimming cost V 0 bases and J 4 bases, with 6 bases left between them. This CDR3 region has 13 residues. Written as DNA, the CDR3 is TGTGCCAGCAGCCAAGACGCTATAGAGACCCAGTACTTC. This translates into CASSQDAIETQYF.

This chain joins TRBV19 and TRBJ2-1; weak D call: TRBD1 (6 bases). Deletions cut 6 bases from V and 7 bases from J, with 19 bases between. Germline CDR1 and CDR2: LNHDA and SQIVND (reference sequence). The CDR3 runs 15 residues. The CDR3 region is CASSPRQESLNEQFF. The CDR3 DNA reads as TGTGCCAGTAGCCCTCGACAGGAATCCCTTAATGAGCAGTTCTTC.

V gene TRBV4-1 combines with J gene TRBJ2-1, with a possible D match to TRBD2 (5 bases). The CDR3 spans 14 residues. Trimming pared 1 base from V and 12 bases from J, leaving 16 bases between. From germline, CDR1 is MGHRA and CDR2 YSYEKL. CDR3 nucleotide sequence: TGCGCCAGCAGCCAAGGTCACGGGGTAAGGAGGCAGTTCTTC. Its translation: CASSQGHGVRRQFF.

The V and J genes are TRBV6-1 and TRBJ1-1, with a tentative D call TRBD1 (5 bases). The germline V gene encodes CDR1 MNHNS and CDR2 SASEGT. V was clipped by 1 base and J by 5 bases, with 14 bases between them. This CDR3 is built from 15 residues. The CDR3 spells CASSEGGGLGTEAFF. The CDR3 nucleotides are TGTGCCAGCAGTGAAGGTGGGGGACTGGGGACTGAAGCTTTCTTT.